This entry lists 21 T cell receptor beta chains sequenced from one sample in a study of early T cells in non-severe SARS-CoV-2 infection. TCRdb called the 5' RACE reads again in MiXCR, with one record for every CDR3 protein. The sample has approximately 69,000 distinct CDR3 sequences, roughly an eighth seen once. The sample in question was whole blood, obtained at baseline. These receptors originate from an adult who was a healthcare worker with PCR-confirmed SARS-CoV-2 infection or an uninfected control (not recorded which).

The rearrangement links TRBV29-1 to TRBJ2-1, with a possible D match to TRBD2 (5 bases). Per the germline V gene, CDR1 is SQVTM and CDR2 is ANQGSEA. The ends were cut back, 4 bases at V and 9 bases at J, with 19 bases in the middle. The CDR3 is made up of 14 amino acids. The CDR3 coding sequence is TGCAGCGTTGTGGCGGCAGCCTCGGGGAGTGAGCAGTTCTTC. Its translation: CSVVAAASGSEQFF.

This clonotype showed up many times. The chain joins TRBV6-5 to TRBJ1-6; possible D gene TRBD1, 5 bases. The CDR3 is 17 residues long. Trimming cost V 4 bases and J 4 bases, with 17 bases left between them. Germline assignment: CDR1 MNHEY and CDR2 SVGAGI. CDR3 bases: TGTGCCAGCAGTTCCCTAGCGGGGCAGGGATATAATTCACCCCTCCACTTT. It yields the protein CASSSLAGQGYNSPLHF.

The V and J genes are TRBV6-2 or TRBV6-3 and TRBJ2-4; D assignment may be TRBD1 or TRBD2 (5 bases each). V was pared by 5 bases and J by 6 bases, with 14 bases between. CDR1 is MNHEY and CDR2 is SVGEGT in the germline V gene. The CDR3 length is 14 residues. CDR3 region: CASSRPGTGNIQYF. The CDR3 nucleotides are TGTGCCAGCAGTCGCCCCGGGACGGGAAACATTCAGTACTTC.

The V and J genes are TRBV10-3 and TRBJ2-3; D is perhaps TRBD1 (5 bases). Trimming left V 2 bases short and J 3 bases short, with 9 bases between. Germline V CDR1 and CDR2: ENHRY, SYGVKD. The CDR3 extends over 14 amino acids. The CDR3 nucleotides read TGTGCCATCAGTGAGGACAGTAATACAGATACGCAGTATTTT. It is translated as CAISEDSNTDTQYF.

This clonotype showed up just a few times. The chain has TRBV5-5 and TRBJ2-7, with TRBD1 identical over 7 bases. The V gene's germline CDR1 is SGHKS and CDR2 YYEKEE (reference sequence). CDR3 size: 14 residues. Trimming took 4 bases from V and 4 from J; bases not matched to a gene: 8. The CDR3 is CASSRTGTEYEQYF. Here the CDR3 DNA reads TGTGCCAGCAGCCGAACCGGGACAGAGTACGAGCAGTACTTC.

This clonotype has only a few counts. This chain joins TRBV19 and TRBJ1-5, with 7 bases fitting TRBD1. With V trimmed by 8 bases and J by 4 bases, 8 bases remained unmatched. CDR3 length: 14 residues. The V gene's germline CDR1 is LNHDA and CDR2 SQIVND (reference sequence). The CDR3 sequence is CASLPRDRNQPQHF. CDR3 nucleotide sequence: TGTGCCAGTCTTCCTCGGGACAGAAATCAGCCCCAGCATTTT.

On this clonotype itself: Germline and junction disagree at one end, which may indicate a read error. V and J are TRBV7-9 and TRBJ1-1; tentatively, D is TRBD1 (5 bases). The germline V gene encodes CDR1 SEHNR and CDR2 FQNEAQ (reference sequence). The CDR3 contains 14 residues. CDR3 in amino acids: CASTLSGYNTEAFF. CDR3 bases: TGTGCCAGCACCTTATCAGGGTACAACACTGAAGCTTTCTTT.

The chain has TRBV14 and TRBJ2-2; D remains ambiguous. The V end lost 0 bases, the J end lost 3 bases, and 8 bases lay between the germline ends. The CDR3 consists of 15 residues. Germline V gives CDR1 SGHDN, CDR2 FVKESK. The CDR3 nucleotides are TGTGCCAGCAGCCAAGATCGGGTATACACCGGGGAGCTGTTTTTT. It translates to CASSQDRVYTGELFF.

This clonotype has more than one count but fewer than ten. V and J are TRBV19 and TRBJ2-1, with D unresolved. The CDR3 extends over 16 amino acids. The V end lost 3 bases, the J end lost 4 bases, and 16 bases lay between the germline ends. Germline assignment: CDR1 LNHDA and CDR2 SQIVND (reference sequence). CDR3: CASSMDLLGQYNEQFF. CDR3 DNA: TGTGCCAGTAGTATGGATCTACTTGGCCAGTACAATGAGCAGTTCTTC.

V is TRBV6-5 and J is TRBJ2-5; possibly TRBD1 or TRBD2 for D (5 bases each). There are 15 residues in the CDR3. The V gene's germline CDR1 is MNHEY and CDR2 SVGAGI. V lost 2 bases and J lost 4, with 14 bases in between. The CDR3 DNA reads TGTGCCAGCAGTTACCTAGCAGGGAGCTTAGAGACCCAGTACTTC. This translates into CASSYLAGSLETQYF.

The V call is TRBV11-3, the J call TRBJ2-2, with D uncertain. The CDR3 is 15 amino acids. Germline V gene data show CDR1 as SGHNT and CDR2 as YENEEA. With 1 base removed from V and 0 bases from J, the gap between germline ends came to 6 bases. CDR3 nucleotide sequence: TGTGCCAGCAGCTTAGGGACGGCGAACACCGGGGAGCTGTTTTTT. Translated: CASSLGTANTGELFF.

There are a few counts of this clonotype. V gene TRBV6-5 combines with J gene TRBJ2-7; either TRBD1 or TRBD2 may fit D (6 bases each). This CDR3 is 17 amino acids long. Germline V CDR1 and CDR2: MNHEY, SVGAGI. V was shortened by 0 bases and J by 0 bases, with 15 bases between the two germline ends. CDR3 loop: CASSYSIGGAYSYEQYF. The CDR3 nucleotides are TGTGCCAGCAGTTACTCGATCGGGGGCGCTTACTCCTACGAGCAGTACTTC.

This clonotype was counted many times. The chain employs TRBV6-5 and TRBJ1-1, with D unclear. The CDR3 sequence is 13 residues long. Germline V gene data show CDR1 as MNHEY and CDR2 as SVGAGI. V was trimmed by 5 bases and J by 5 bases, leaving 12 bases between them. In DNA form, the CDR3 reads TGTGCCAGCAGTCCACCCAGTTTTACTGAAGCTTTCTTT. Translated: CASSPPSFTEAFF.

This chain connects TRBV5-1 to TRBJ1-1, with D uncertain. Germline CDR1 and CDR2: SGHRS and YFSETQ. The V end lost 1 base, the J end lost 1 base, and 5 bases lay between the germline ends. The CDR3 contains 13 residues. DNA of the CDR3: TGCGCCAGCAGCTTGAGGCAGAACACTGAAGCTTTCTTT. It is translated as CASSLRQNTEAFF.

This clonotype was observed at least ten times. The CDR3 sequence: CASRSSSGGAYEQYF. CDR3 in DNA: TGTGCCAGCAGGTCTTCTAGCGGGGGGGCCTACGAGCAGTACTTC. J is TRBJ2-7 and V is TRBV28; 12 nucleotides agree with TRBD2. Losses at the gene ends were 6 bases for V and 2 bases for J; bases not matched to a gene: 5. Per the germline V gene, CDR1 is MDHEN and CDR2 is SYDVKM. The CDR3 covers 15 residues. The complete variable domain, with remaining parts taken from reference TRBV28 and TRBJ2-7, reads DVKVTQSSRYLVKRTGEKVFLECVQDMDHENMFWYRQDPGLGLRLIYFSYDVKMKEKGDIPEGYSVSREKKERFSLILESASTNQTSMYLCASRSSSGGAYEQYFGPGTRLTVT.

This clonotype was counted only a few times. This CDR3 is CASSLRGGGLPDNEQFF. CDR3 coding DNA: TGTGCCAGCAGCTTACGGGGAGGGGGACTACCCGACAATGAGCAGTTCTTC. The rearrangement uses TRBV7-8 and TRBJ2-1; D may be TRBD2 (7 bases). The CDR3 has 17 residues. With 2 bases removed from V and 5 bases from J, the gap between germline ends came to 19 bases. Germline lookup yields CDR1 SGHVS and CDR2 FQNEAQ.

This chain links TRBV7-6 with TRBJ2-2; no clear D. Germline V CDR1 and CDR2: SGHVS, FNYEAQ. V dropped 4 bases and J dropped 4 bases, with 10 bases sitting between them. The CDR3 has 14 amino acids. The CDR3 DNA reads TGTGCCAGCAGCTCCGTCGTGTTCACCGGGGAGCTGTTTTTT. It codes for CASSSVVFTGELFF.

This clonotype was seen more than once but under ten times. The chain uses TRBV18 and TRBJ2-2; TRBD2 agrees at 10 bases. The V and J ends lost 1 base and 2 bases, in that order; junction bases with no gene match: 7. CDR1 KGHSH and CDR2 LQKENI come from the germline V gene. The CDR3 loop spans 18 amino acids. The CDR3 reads CASSPLTTSGPNTGELFF. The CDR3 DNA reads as TGTGCCAGCTCACCACTGACGACTAGCGGGCCCAACACCGGGGAGCTGTTTTTT.

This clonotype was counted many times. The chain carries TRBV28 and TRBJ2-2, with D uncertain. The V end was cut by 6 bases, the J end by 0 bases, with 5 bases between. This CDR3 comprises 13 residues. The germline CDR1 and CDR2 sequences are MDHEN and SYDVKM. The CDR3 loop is CASRATNTGELFF. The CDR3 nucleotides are TGTGCCAGCAGGGCTACGAACACCGGGGAGCTGTTTTTT.

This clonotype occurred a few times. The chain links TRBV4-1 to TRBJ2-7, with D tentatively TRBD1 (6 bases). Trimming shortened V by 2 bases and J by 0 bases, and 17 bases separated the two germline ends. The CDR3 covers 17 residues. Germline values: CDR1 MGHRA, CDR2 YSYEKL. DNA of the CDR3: TGCGCCAGCAGCCAATTCCTAGGGGGTACCCCCTCCTACGAGCAGTACTTC. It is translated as CASSQFLGGTPSYEQYF.

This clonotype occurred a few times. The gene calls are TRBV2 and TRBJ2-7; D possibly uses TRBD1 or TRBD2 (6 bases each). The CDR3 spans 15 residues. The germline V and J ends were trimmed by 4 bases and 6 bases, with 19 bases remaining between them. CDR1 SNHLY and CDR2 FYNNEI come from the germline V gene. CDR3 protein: CASSVALTGTGEQYF. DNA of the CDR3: TGTGCCAGCAGTGTTGCACTTACAGGGACTGGCGAGCAGTACTTC.